These 22 T cell receptor beta chains were sequenced from one sample in a study of blood T cell repertoires in COVID-19. TCRdb's copy holds only in-frame clones and misses some; the assay was immunoSEQ multiplex PCR. The sample carries 200,000 or so clones, approximately 90% recorded once. Sequencing used PBMCs or T cells enriched from blood (not recorded which). All receptors derive from a woman aged 40 to 50 with acute COVID-19.

This sequence joins TRBV19 and TRBJ1-6, with a tentative D call TRBD1 (6 bases). V lost 5 bases and J lost 8, with 10 bases in between. The CDR3 contains 13 residues. The germline V gene encodes CDR1 LNHDA and CDR2 SQIVND (reference sequence). The CDR3 DNA reads as TGTGCCAGTAGTGCCAAGGGGGATTCACCCCTCCACTTT. Its protein is CASSAKGDSPLHF.

This chain connects TRBV15 to TRBJ2-7, with TRBD2 matching over 10 bases. The CDR3 runs to 16 residues. Germline V gene lookup returns CDR1 LNHNV and CDR2 YYDKDF (reference sequence). The V and J ends lost 0 bases and 4 bases, in that order; junction bases with no gene match: 6. The CDR3 sequence: CATSRDSLAGAYEQYV. The CDR3 bases are TGTGCCACCAGCAGAGATTCCCTAGCGGGGGCTTACGAGCAGTACGTC.

Only a few counts were recorded for this clone. The V gene is TRBV7-9, the J gene TRBJ1-2; 10 nucleotides agree with TRBD1. The V gene end was trimmed by 6 bases and the J gene end by 8 bases; junction bases not matched to a gene: 9. The CDR3 totals 14 residues. Looked up from germline, CDR1 is SEHNR and CDR2 is FQNEAQ (reference sequence). The CDR3, as DNA: TGTGCCAGCAGAGAGACAGGGGGCGCTATGGGCTACACCTTC. Protein sequence: CASRETGGAMGYTF.

The chain combines TRBV11-3 with TRBJ2-2; D is possibly TRBD1 (6 bases). The CDR3 is made up of 16 amino acids. The germline V gene has CDR1 SGHNT and CDR2 YENEEA. V was clipped by 0 bases and J by 4 bases, with 12 bases between them. CDR3 nucleotides: TGTGCCAGCAGCTTAGATCTTAGAGGGGGCACCGGGGAGCTGTTTTTT. This sequence encodes CASSLDLRGGTGELFF.

V gene TRBV14 combines with J gene TRBJ1-2; D ambiguous. V was pared by 2 bases and J by 7 bases, with 8 bases between. The CDR3 spans 12 residues. From germline, CDR1 is SGHDN and CDR2 FVKESK. CDR3 region: CASSQIGGGYTF. DNA for the CDR3: TGTGCCAGCAGCCAAATAGGAGGTGGCTACACCTTC.

The V and J genes are TRBV27 and TRBJ2-1; 7 bases are a match to TRBD2. CDR1 is MNHEY and CDR2 is SMNVEV in the germline V gene (reference sequence). V gave up 5 bases and J gave up 4 bases; unmatched junction bases: 11. The CDR3 sequence is 16 residues long. For the CDR3, the DNA is TGTGCCAGCAGTCCGACGCGGACTAGGATTTACAATGAGCAGTTCTTC. Translating gives CASSPTRTRIYNEQFF.

V is TRBV5-5 and J is TRBJ1-5; D is possibly TRBD1 (5 bases). Germline assignment: CDR1 SGHKS and CDR2 YYEKEE (reference sequence). The CDR3 covers 16 residues. V gave up 4 bases and J gave up 0 bases, with 14 bases separating them. In nucleotides, the CDR3 is TGTGCCAGCAGCCCCTTTTGGGGGGATAGCAATCAGCCCCAGCATTTT. Residues: CASSPFWGDSNQPQHF.

This rearrangement joins TRBV10-3 to TRBJ1-6; possibly TRBD1 for D (5 bases). Germline CDR1 ENHRY, CDR2 SYGVKD. Trimming left V 7 bases short and J 4 bases short, with 8 bases between. The CDR3 is made up of 13 amino acids. The CDR3 sequence: CAITDSYNSPLHF. In nucleotides, the CDR3 is TGTGCCATCACTGACAGTTATAATTCACCCCTCCACTTT.

J is TRBJ2-2 and V is TRBV7-9; a weak D match, TRBD1 (6 bases). Germline V gene data show CDR1 as SEHNR and CDR2 as FQNEAQ (reference sequence). The CDR3 length is 15 residues. Trimming pared 10 bases from V and 0 bases from J, leaving 15 bases between. The CDR3: CATLGTLANTGELFF. The DNA for the CDR3 is TGTGCCACCTTGGGGACACTCGCGAACACCGGGGAGCTGTTTTTT.

This clone was observed a few times. In nucleotides, the CDR3 is TGTGCCAGCAGTTACTCACGACAGGAGATCTATGGCTACACCTTC. It specifies CASSYSRQEIYGYTF. The chain employs TRBV6-7 and TRBJ1-2; perhaps TRBD1 as D (6 bases). TRBV6-7 is noted as an ORF with a role that remains uncertain. Trimming removed 0 bases at V and 4 bases at J, with 12 bases between. The CDR3 runs 15 residues.

In this sample, this clone turned up once. This sequence joins TRBV28 and TRBJ1-1; perhaps TRBD1 as D (5 bases). This CDR3 spans 15 amino acids. The germline V and J ends were trimmed by 5 bases and 0 bases, with 13 bases remaining between them. From germline, CDR1 is MDHEN and CDR2 SYDVKM. CDR3 in amino acids: CASSPRTIMNTEAFF. The CDR3 DNA sequence: TGTGCCAGCAGTCCGCGGACAATCATGAACACTGAAGCTTTCTTT.

The V call is TRBV5-5, the J call TRBJ1-2; D might be TRBD1 (5 bases). Trimming cost V 2 bases and J 4 bases, with 6 bases left between them. The CDR3 extends over 12 amino acids. Germline CDR1 is SGHKS and CDR2 is YYEKEE (reference sequence). CDR3 loop: CASSLGVYGYTF. For the CDR3, the DNA is TGTGCCAGCAGCTTAGGGGTCTATGGCTACACCTTC.

The rearrangement links TRBV2 to TRBJ2-7; possible D gene TRBD2, 6 bases. The V end lost 6 bases, the J end lost 2 bases, and 14 bases lay between the germline ends. The CDR3 runs to 14 residues. From germline, CDR1 is SNHLY and CDR2 FYNNEI. The CDR3 loop reads CASREGTGTYEQYF. CDR3 bases: TGTGCCAGCAGGGAGGGGACGGGTACCTACGAGCAGTACTTC. Filled out from reference TRBV2 and TRBJ2-7, the complete variable domain reads EPEVTQTPSHQVTQMGQEVILRCVPISNHLYFYWYRQILGQKVEFLVSFYNNEISEKSEIFDDQFSVERPDGSNFTLKIRSTKLEDSAMYFCASREGTGTYEQYFGPGTRLTVT.

This clone was counted once. The chain has TRBV14 and TRBJ1-6; the D gene is possibly TRBD1 (5 bases). V shed 0 bases and J shed 5 bases, with 11 bases lying between them. The CDR3 totals 16 residues. From germline, CDR1 is SGHDN and CDR2 FVKESK. The CDR3 DNA reads TGTGCCAGCAGCCAAGAGAGCAGGGCCGATAATTCACCCCTCCACTTT. Translated, it gives CASSQESRADNSPLHF. Together with reference TRBV14 and TRBJ1-6, the CDR3 gives the full variable domain: EAGVTQFPSHSVIEKGQTVTLRCDPISGHDNLYWYRRVMGKEIKFLLHFVKESKQDESGMPNNRFLAERTGGTYSTLKVQPAELEDSGVYFCASSQESRADNSPLHFGNGTRLTVT.

The gene calls are TRBV18 and TRBJ1-1; D is uncertain. Trimming took 1 base from V and 1 from J, leaving 13 bases between them. The CDR3 contains 16 residues. Germline values: CDR1 KGHSH, CDR2 LQKENI. This chain's CDR3 is CASSPRAQGGNTEAFF. Written as DNA, the CDR3 is TGTGCCAGCTCACCACGGGCCCAAGGAGGGAACACTGAAGCTTTCTTT.

V gene TRBV10-3 combines with J gene TRBJ2-7; TRBD1 might be the D (6 bases). The CDR3 runs 14 residues. CDR1 is ENHRY, CDR2 SYGVKD, per germline. Trimming removed 0 bases from V and 6 bases from J, with 12 bases in between. The CDR3 here is CAISESRQVVEQYF. CDR3 coding DNA: TGTGCCATCAGTGAGTCACGACAGGTTGTCGAGCAGTACTTC.

Only one count was recorded for this clone. The rearrangement joins TRBV4-1 to TRBJ1-4; D is undetermined. Germline CDR1 reads MGHRA; CDR2 reads YSYEKL. This CDR3 region has 15 residues. Trimming removed 1 base at V and 8 bases at J, with 14 bases between. This CDR3 reads CASSQAGRANEKLFF. CDR3 sequence (DNA): TGCGCCAGCAGCCAAGCGGGGAGGGCCAACGAAAAACTGTTTTTT.

The V and J genes are TRBV21-1 and TRBJ1-6. TRBV21-1 is listed as a pseudogene. The CDR3 has 23 residues. The CDR3 sequence is CASSKVYQAGGLRVRSYNSPLHF. For the CDR3, the DNA is TGTGCCAGCAGCAAAGTTTACCAGGCCGGCGGACTACGTGTGCGATCCTATAATTCACCCCTCCACTTT.

The sample holds one count of this clone. The chain uses TRBV29-1 and TRBJ1-2; a possible D gene is TRBD1 (5 bases). This CDR3 has 14 residues. V shed 7 bases and J shed 3 bases, with 18 bases lying between them. Looked up from germline, CDR1 is SQVTM and CDR2 is ANQGSEA. The CDR3 DNA follows: TGCAGCGCCATATCAATCGGGGGGGACTATGGCTACACCTTC. Protein sequence: CSAISIGGDYGYTF.

The J gene is TRBJ1-2, the V gene TRBV6-5; 9 positions agree with TRBD1. The V segment lost 4 bases and the J segment 0 bases; nucleotides outside the gene matches: 6. Germline loops: CDR1 MNHEY, CDR2 SVGAGI. CDR3 length: 16 amino acids. This CDR3 is CASSLDRGLANYGYTF. The CDR3 DNA reads as TGTGCCAGCAGTTTGGACAGGGGTCTAGCTAACTATGGCTACACCTTC.

V usage is TRBV30 and J usage is TRBJ1-2, with D maybe TRBD1 (6 bases). Per germline, CDR1 GTSNPN and CDR2 SVGIG (reference sequence). The CDR3 runs 15 residues. Trimming shortened V by 3 bases and J by 2 bases, and 16 bases separated the two germline ends. The CDR3 region is CAWSDPGTRNYGYTF. For the CDR3, the DNA is TGTGCCTGGAGCGACCCCGGGACACGAAACTATGGCTACACCTTC.

This rearrangement joins TRBV3-1 (or the pseudogene TRBV3-2) to TRBJ1-2; tentative D call: TRBD1 (6 bases). The germline V gene encodes CDR1 LGHDT and CDR2 YNNKEL (reference sequence). The CDR3 contains 14 residues. Between the trimmed V and J ends, which lost 1 base and 6 bases, there was a span of 12 bases. CDR3 residues: CASSQVGGGHGYTF. The CDR3 DNA reads as TGTGCCAGCAGCCAAGTCGGCGGGGGCCATGGCTACACCTTC.